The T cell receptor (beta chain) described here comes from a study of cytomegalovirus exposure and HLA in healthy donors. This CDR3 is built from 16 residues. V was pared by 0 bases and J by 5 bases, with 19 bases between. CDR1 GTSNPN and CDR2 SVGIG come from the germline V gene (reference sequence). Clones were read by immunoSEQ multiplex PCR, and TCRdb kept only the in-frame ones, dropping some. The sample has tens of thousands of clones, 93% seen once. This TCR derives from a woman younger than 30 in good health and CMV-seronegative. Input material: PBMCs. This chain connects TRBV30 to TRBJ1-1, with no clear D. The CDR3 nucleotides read TGTGCCTGGAGTGTATATTTCAATAGGCCGGGTACTGAAGCTTTCTTT. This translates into CAWSVYFNRPGTEAFF.